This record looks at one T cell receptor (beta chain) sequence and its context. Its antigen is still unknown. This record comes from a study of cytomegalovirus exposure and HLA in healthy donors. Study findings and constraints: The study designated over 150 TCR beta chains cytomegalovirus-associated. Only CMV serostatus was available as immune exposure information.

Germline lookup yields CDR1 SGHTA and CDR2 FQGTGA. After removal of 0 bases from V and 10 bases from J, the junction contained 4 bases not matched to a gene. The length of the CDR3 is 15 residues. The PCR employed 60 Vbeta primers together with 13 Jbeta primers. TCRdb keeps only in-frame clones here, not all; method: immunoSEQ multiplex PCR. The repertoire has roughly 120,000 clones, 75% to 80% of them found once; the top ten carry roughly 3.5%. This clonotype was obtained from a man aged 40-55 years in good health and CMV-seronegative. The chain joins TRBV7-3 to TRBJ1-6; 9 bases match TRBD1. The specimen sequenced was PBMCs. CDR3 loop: CASSLTGQGESPLHF. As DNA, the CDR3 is TGTGCCAGCAGCTTAACGGGACAGGGTGAATCACCCCTCCACTTT.